This T cell receptor beta chain came from a study of beta chain features in type 1 diabetes. Study-wide background: Patients looked much like healthy donors when it came to age, gender and cell yields.

J gave up 2 bases and V 6 bases, and 10 bases lay outside the gene matches. CDR1 is SQVTM and CDR2 is ANQGSEA in the germline V gene. The CDR3 covers 15 residues. cDNA synthesis used the whole RNA isolate, giving expressed TCRB sequences. The table came from immunoSEQ multiplex PCR; TCRdb's copy has only in-frame clones and leaves some out. The sample has 200,000 to 250,000 clones; roughly 70% are singletons. V gene TRBV29-1 combines with J gene TRBJ1-2; TRBD1 aligns across 9 bases. This TCR derives from a man aged 25 to 45 in good health. Sequenced input: naive CD4+ T cells from blood. The CDR3: CSVQRWGQGNYGYTF. CDR3 DNA sequence: TGCAGCGTGCAACGATGGGGACAGGGAAACTATGGCTACACCTTC.